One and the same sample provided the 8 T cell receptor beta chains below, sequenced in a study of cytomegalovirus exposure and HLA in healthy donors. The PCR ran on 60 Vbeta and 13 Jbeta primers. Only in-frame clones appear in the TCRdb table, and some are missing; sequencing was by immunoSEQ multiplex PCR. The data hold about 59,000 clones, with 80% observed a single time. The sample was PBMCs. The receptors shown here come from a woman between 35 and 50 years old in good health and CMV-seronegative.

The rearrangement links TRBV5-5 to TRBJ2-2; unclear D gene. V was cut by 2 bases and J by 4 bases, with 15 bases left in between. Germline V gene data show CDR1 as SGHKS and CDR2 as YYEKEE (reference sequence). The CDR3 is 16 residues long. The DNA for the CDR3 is TGTGCCAGCAGCTTCCGCGCGCTGGTCGGCACCGGGGAGCTGTTTTTT. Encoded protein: CASSFRALVGTGELFF.

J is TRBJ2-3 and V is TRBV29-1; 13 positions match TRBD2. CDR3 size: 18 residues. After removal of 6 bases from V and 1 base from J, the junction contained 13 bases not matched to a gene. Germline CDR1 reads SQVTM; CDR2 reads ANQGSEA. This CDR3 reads CSVATSGRLGGGTDTQYF. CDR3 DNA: TGCAGCGTGGCGACTAGCGGGAGGTTGGGGGGGGGCACAGATACGCAGTATTTT.

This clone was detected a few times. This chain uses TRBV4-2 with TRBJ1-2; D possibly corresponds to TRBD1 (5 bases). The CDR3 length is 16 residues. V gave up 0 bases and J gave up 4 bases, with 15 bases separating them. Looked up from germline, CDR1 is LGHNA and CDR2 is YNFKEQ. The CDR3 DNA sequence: TGTGCCAGCAGCCAAGATGGGGAGCAGGGAGGCTATGGCTACACCTTC. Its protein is CASSQDGEQGGYGYTF.

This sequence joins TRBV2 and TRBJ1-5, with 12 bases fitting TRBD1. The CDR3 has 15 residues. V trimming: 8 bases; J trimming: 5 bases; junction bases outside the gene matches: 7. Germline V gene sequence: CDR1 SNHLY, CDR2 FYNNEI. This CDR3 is CASGPGQGAYQPQHF. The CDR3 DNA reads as TGTGCCAGCGGACCGGGACAGGGGGCCTATCAGCCCCAGCATTTT.

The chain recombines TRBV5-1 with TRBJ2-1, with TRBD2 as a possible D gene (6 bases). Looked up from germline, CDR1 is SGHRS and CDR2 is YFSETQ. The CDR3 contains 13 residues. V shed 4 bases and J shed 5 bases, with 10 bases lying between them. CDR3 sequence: CASSEGLHNEQFF. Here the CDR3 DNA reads TGCGCCAGCAGCGAGGGACTCCACAATGAGCAGTTCTTC.

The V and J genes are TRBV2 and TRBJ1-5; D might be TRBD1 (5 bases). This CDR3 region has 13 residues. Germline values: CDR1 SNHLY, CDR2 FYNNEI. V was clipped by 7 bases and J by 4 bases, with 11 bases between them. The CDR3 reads CASTNGQNQPQHF. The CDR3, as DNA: TGTGCCAGCACGAACGGACAAAATCAGCCCCAGCATTTT.

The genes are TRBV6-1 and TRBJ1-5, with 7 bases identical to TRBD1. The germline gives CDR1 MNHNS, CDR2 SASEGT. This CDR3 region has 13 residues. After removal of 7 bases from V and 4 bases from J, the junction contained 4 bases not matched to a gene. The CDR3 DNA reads TGTGCCAGCAACCCGACAGGGAATCAGCCCCAGCATTTT. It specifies CASNPTGNQPQHF.

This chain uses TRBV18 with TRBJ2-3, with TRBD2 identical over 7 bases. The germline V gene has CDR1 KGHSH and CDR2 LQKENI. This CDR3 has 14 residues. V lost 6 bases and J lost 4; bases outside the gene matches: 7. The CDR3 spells CASSPGTNSDTQYF. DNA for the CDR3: TGTGCCAGCTCCCCCGGGACTAACTCAGATACGCAGTATTTT.